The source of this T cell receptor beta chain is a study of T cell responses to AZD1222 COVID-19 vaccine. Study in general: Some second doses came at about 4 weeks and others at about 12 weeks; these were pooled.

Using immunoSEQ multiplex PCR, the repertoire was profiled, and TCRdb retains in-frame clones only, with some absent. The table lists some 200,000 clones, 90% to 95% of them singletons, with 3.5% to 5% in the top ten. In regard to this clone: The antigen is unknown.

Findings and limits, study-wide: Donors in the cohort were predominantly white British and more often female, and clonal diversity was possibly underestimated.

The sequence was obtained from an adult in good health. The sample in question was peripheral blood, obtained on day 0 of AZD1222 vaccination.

In DNA form, the CDR3 reads TGTGCCAGCAGTCCTGACAGGGACCAACGCGAGCAGTACTTC. Translation: CASSPDRDQREQYF. The gene calls are TRBV27 and TRBJ2-7; 7 bases are a match to TRBD1. The CDR3 contains 14 residues. Germline lookup yields CDR1 MNHEY and CDR2 SMNVEV (reference sequence). The ends lost 5 bases at V and 6 bases at J; junction bases unmatched: 10.